The 29 T cell receptor beta chains listed next were all sequenced from one sample in a study of T-cell reconstitution after alpha-beta-depleted transplantation in children. Unique molecular identifiers were incorporated when the TCRbeta library was constructed. MiXCR, run by TCRdb on the PCR reads, gives a single entry per CDR3 protein. The sample has around 200,000 distinct CDR3 sequences, about 9.2% seen once. The sample in question was PBMCs from the stem cell graft donor, obtained from the stem cell graft. The receptors originated from a human donor who donated a stem cell graft to a child with acute lymphoblastic leukemia.

The sample holds a few counts of this clonotype. The genes are TRBV20-1 and TRBJ2-5, with 12 bases that match TRBD2. The CDR3 runs 13 residues. The J segment lost 9 bases and the V segment lost 4 bases, leaving 6 bases of the junction unmatched. Per the germline V gene, CDR1 is DFQATT and CDR2 is SNEGSKA (reference sequence). The CDR3 sequence is CSAKLAGGRAQYF. The CDR3 DNA reads as TGCAGTGCTAAACTAGCGGGGGGTCGGGCCCAGTACTTC.

This clonotype was counted a few times. V usage is TRBV12-3 or TRBV12-4 and J usage is TRBJ1-1; D remains unclear. With 7 bases removed from V and 6 bases from J, the gap between germline ends came to 15 bases. This CDR3 is built from 13 residues. The CDR3 DNA sequence: TGTGCCAGCACCTCTAGGATGGGTTCTGAAGCTTTCTTT. This gives the protein CASTSRMGSEAFF.

This clonotype was detected only a few times. The rearrangement uses TRBV6-2 or TRBV6-3 and TRBJ2-7, with TRBD1 matching over 8 bases. Losses at the gene ends were 8 bases for V and 5 bases for J; bases not matched to a gene: 11. The CDR3 is 14 amino acids. The germline CDR1 and CDR2 sequences are MNHEY and SVGEGT. The CDR3 here is CASEEDREPHEQYF. CDR3 in DNA: TGTGCCAGCGAAGAGGACAGGGAGCCCCACGAGCAGTACTTC.

The chain has TRBV27 and TRBJ2-1; 11 bases fit TRBD2. Trimming removed 7 bases from V and 1 base from J; junction bases left unmatched: 12. CDR3 length: 18 residues. Germline V gene data show CDR1 as MNHEY and CDR2 as SMNVEV (reference sequence). CDR3 residues: CASIWSSGGPGSYNEQFF. The CDR3 DNA reads TGTGCCAGCATTTGGTCTAGCGGGGGGCCGGGGTCCTACAATGAGCAGTTCTTC.

This clonotype occurred many times. CDR3 bases: TGTGCCAGCAGCTTACAGGATACGCAGTATTTT. Protein sequence: CASSLQDTQYF. The chain uses TRBV5-6 and TRBJ2-3; D gene uncertain. Deletions cut 2 bases from V and 6 bases from J, with 4 bases between. There are 11 residues in the CDR3. Germline loops: CDR1 SGHDT, CDR2 YYEEEE.

In this sample, this clonotype turned up a few times. J is TRBJ2-3 and V is TRBV5-1; no reliable D call. Germline CDR1 and CDR2: SGHRS and YFSETQ. The length of the CDR3 is 12 residues. The V and J ends lost 1 base and 6 bases respectively, with 6 bases between them. The CDR3 coding sequence is TGCGCCAGCAGCTTGACCAGGGATACGCAGTATTTT. This sequence encodes CASSLTRDTQYF.

The chain links TRBV5-1 to TRBJ2-5, with D hard to call. CDR3 length equals 15 residues. Germline V lookup: CDR1 SGHRS, CDR2 YFSETQ. Trimming removed 0 bases from V and 4 bases from J, with 13 bases in between. The CDR3 sequence: CASSLALIGGETQYF. The CDR3 DNA sequence: TGCGCCAGCAGCTTGGCCTTGATAGGTGGAGAGACCCAGTACTTC.

The sample holds a few counts of this clonotype. This rearrangement joins TRBV7-2 to TRBJ2-7, with unresolved D. Per the germline V gene, CDR1 is SGHTA and CDR2 is FQGNSA. V was shortened by 2 bases and J by 7 bases, with 18 bases between the two germline ends. The CDR3 extends over 15 amino acids. CDR3 nucleotide sequence: TGTGCCAGCAGCTTAATCACTGGGCCCCCTCGAGAGCAGTACTTC. This sequence encodes CASSLITGPPREQYF.

This clonotype came up many times. V usage is TRBV29-1 and J usage is TRBJ1-1; D call uncertain. CDR3 length equals 12 residues. Trimming removed 7 bases from V and 0 bases from J, with 9 bases in between. Germline CDR1 and CDR2: SQVTM and ANQGSEA. CDR3 bases: TGCAGCGATGGACGGATGAACACTGAAGCTTTCTTT. This codes for CSDGRMNTEAFF.

The chain joins TRBV24-1 to TRBJ2-5; no clear D. CDR1 is KGHDR and CDR2 is SFDVKD in the germline V gene. The CDR3 spans 14 residues. The V end lost 2 bases, the J end lost 5 bases, and 11 bases lay between the germline ends. In nucleotides, the CDR3 is TGTGCCACCAGTGATTCTCAAGCGCGGGAGACCCAGTACTTC. Residues: CATSDSQARETQYF.

This clonotype was observed many times. V is TRBV5-1 and J is TRBJ2-3; 9 bases are a match to TRBD2. Germline trimming cut 7 bases from V and 2 bases from J; bases unmatched to any gene: 8. The germline V gene has CDR1 SGHRS and CDR2 YFSETQ. The CDR3 consists of 15 residues. The CDR3 DNA is TGCGCCAGCCGGGATAGCGGGGGAACCACAGATACGCAGTATTTT. Amino acid sequence: CASRDSGGTTDTQYF.

This clonotype was counted a few times. The V call is TRBV27, the J call TRBJ1-2; possible D gene TRBD1, 6 bases. The V gene lost 4 bases and the J gene lost 8 bases, with 20 bases spanning the gap. Germline-derived CDR1 and CDR2 are MNHEY and SMNVEV (reference sequence). The CDR3 has 15 amino acids. The CDR3 here is CASSWTEDLTMGYTF. CDR3 nucleotides: TGTGCCAGCAGTTGGACAGAGGATCTAACTATGGGCTACACCTTC.

This clonotype occurred a few times. The rearrangement links TRBV5-1 to TRBJ1-6; 9 nucleotides agree with TRBD1. V shed 0 bases and J 7 bases; nucleotides not matched to a gene: 2. The CDR3 runs 15 residues. Germline CDR1 and CDR2: SGHRS and YFSETQ. The DNA of the CDR3 is TGCGCCAGCAGCTTGGAAGGACAGGGGAATTCACCCCTCCACTTT. Translated: CASSLEGQGNSPLHF.

This clonotype was counted many times. The chain's CDR3 is CSAWTGNTEAFF. CDR3 DNA: TGCAGCGCGTGGACAGGGAACACTGAAGCTTTCTTT. This chain joins TRBV29-1 and TRBJ1-1, with TRBD1 identical over 7 bases. Germline V CDR1 and CDR2: SQVTM, ANQGSEA. V lost 7 bases and J lost 1; bases outside the gene matches: 3. CDR3 size: 12 residues.

The chain joins TRBV5-6 to TRBJ1-3, with 9 bases aligning to TRBD1. CDR1 and CDR2 (germline): SGHDT, YYEEEE. Unmatched junction bases numbered 15, after V lost 5 bases and J lost 3 bases. The CDR3 contains 18 residues. For the CDR3, the DNA is TGTGCCAGCAGTTTACAGGGGGCGGCCCTGCTTGGTGGAAACACCATATATTTT. Amino acid sequence: CASSLQGAALLGGNTIYF.

Many counts were recorded for this clonotype. The CDR3 here is CASDPRTGPNTGELFF. In nucleotides, the CDR3 is TGTGCCAGCGATCCACGGACAGGACCGAACACCGGGGAGCTGTTTTTT. V and J are TRBV12-3 or TRBV12-4 and TRBJ2-2; 7 bases agree with TRBD1. The CDR3 consists of 16 residues. With 8 bases clipped from V and 0 bases from J, the junction kept 9 bases outside the gene matches.

This clonotype has a count of ten or more. This chain uses TRBV25-1 with TRBJ1-1, with D unclear. The CDR3 has 15 amino acids. Trimming took 5 bases from V and 2 from J, leaving 15 bases between them. The germline V gene encodes CDR1 MGHDK and CDR2 SYGVNS. Here the CDR3 DNA reads TGTGCCAGCAGTACGGACTTCCCGCCAAACACTGAAGCTTTCTTT. Translating it yields CASSTDFPPNTEAFF.

The chain employs TRBV27 and TRBJ1-1; the match to TRBD1 covers 9 bases. The CDR3 has 15 amino acids. With 2 bases clipped from V and 5 bases from J, the junction kept 6 bases outside the gene matches. Germline lookup yields CDR1 MNHEY and CDR2 SMNVEV (reference sequence). The CDR3 DNA reads TGTGCCAGCAGTTTAGCACAGGGGGCGTATACTGAAGCTTTCTTT. This codes for CASSLAQGAYTEAFF.

The chain recombines TRBV6-5 with TRBJ1-4; D perhaps matches TRBD1 (6 bases). Per the germline V gene, CDR1 is MNHEY and CDR2 is SVGAGI. This CDR3 is built from 14 residues. Trimming took off 4 bases at V and 6 bases at J, with 12 bases between the two ends. This CDR3 is CASSSTTGYEKLFF. CDR3 nucleotides: TGTGCCAGCAGTTCCACGACAGGTTATGAAAAACTGTTTTTT.

This clonotype was seen many times. The chain uses TRBV20-1 and TRBJ2-5, with TRBD1 matching over 7 bases. Germline V lookup: CDR1 DFQATT, CDR2 SNEGSKA (reference sequence). The CDR3 covers 11 residues. With V trimmed by 4 bases and J by 5 bases, 1 base remained unmatched. CDR3: CSAIQGETQYF. CDR3 in DNA: TGCAGTGCTATACAGGGGGAGACCCAGTACTTC.

This clonotype occurred many times. V usage is TRBV7-9 and J usage is TRBJ2-7; D uncertain. Trimming removed 3 bases at V and 1 base at J, with 10 bases between. There are 14 residues in the CDR3. Germline V gene data show CDR1 as SEHNR and CDR2 as FQNEAQ (reference sequence). This chain's CDR3 is CASSFIDGSYEQYF. CDR3 in DNA: TGTGCCAGCAGCTTTATTGACGGTTCCTACGAGCAGTACTTC. The full variable domain, with the rest looked up from reference TRBV7-9 and TRBJ2-7, is DTGVSQNPRHKITKRGQNVTFRCDPISEHNRLYWYRQTLGQGPEFLTYFQNEAQLEKSRLLSDRFSAERPKGSFSTLEIQRTEQGDSAMYLCASSFIDGSYEQYFGPGTRLTVT.

The V call is TRBV4-1, the J call TRBJ1-2; 7 bases are shared with TRBD1. CDR1 MGHRA and CDR2 YSYEKL come from the germline V gene. There are 14 residues in the CDR3. The trim removed 7 bases at V and 3 bases at J, leaving 8 bases unmatched. The CDR3 bases are TGCGCCAGCACCTTGACAGGGCTCGACTATGGCTACACCTTC. This codes for CASTLTGLDYGYTF.

Ten or more counts support this clonotype. J is TRBJ1-5 and V is TRBV13; D is undetermined. Germline-derived CDR1 and CDR2 are PRHDT and FYEKMQ (reference sequence). CDR3 size: 17 residues. The germline V and J ends were trimmed by 1 base and 0 bases, with 13 bases remaining between them. CDR3 sequence: CASSLEALVASNQPQHF. The CDR3 DNA follows: TGTGCCAGCAGCTTAGAAGCCTTGGTAGCTAGCAATCAGCCCCAGCATTTT.

This clonotype came up a few times. The chain uses TRBV7-9 and TRBJ2-5; 9 bases match TRBD2. The CDR3 has 16 residues. With V trimmed by 2 bases and J by 4 bases, 8 bases remained unmatched. CDR1 is SEHNR and CDR2 is FQNEAQ in the germline V gene (reference sequence). The CDR3 DNA sequence: TGTGCCAGCAGCTTAAACGGTCTAGCGGGGCCAGAGACCCAGTACTTC. This sequence encodes CASSLNGLAGPETQYF.

In this sample, this clonotype turned up a few times. The gene calls are TRBV4-2 and TRBJ2-5; D possibly corresponds to TRBD1 (5 bases). V dropped 4 bases and J dropped 3 bases, with 18 bases sitting between them. Germline V gene sequence: CDR1 LGHNA, CDR2 YNFKEQ. The CDR3 length is 16 residues. The CDR3 DNA reads as TGTGCCAGCAGCCGCAAGATGGGGCAGGGCAAAGAGACCCAGTACTTC. Its translation is CASSRKMGQGKETQYF.

This clonotype was picked up a small number of times. The chain combines TRBV14 with TRBJ1-2; no firm D call. CDR3 length equals 14 residues. CDR1 is SGHDN, CDR2 FVKESK, per germline. The V gene lost 4 bases and the J gene lost 5 bases, with 14 bases spanning the gap. The CDR3 nucleotides read TGTGCCAGCAGCCTGATCGAAAGGCTTTATGGCTACACCTTC. Its protein product is CASSLIERLYGYTF. Together with reference TRBV14 and TRBJ1-2, the CDR3 gives the full variable domain: EAGVTQFPSHSVIEKGQTVTLRCDPISGHDNLYWYRRVMGKEIKFLLHFVKESKQDESGMPNNRFLAERTGGTYSTLKVQPAELEDSGVYFCASSLIERLYGYTFGSGTRLTVV.

In this sample, this clonotype turned up many times. J is TRBJ2-1 and V is TRBV20-1; 12 bases are a match to TRBD2. The trim removed 1 base at V and 2 bases at J, leaving 6 bases unmatched. The length of the CDR3 is 17 residues. The V gene's germline CDR1 is DFQATT and CDR2 SNEGSKA (reference sequence). The CDR3 DNA follows: TGCAGTGCTAGAGTCCTAGCGGGGGGGTACGCCTACAATGAGCAGTTCTTC. Residues: CSARVLAGGYAYNEQFF.

At least ten counts were recorded for this clonotype. The rearrangement uses TRBV5-1 and TRBJ1-4; 7 nucleotides line up with TRBD1. V shed 0 bases and J 6 bases; nucleotides not matched to a gene: 2. The CDR3 has 14 residues. Per the germline V gene, CDR1 is SGHRS and CDR2 is YFSETQ. CDR3: CASSLEGGDEKLFF. The DNA for the CDR3 is TGCGCCAGCAGCTTGGAAGGGGGCGATGAAAAACTGTTTTTT.

This clonotype turned up a few times. The CDR3 region has the DNA TGCAGTGCTAGAGTCGGGACAGGGGCCTTCTATGGCTACACCTTC. Encoded protein: CSARVGTGAFYGYTF. This chain links TRBV20-1 with TRBJ1-2, with 10 bases aligning to TRBD1. J lost 4 bases, V lost 1 base, and 6 bases had no gene match. CDR1 and CDR2 from the germline V gene are DFQATT and SNEGSKA (reference sequence). The length of the CDR3 is 15 residues.